This T cell receptor (beta chain) comes out of a study of PD-L1 blockade in urothelial cancer. The wider study: Each patient had 0 to 3 earlier chemotherapy regimens. Blood underwent analysis 3 weeks (second dose) and 6 weeks after treatment began.

Overall study results and limits: For durable-benefit patients, tumor-associated blood clones expanded more at 3 weeks.

Sequencing was performed with immunoSEQ multiplex PCR; in TCRdb, only in-frame clones are kept and a portion is missing. This table holds more than 55,000 clones, roughly 86% found once. The germline V and J ends were trimmed by 3 bases and 6 bases, with 5 bases remaining between them. CDR1 and CDR2 (germline): MDHEN, SYDVKM. The CDR3 has 11 amino acids. As for this clone: Its cognate antigen is unknown.

Patients suffered from locally advanced or metastatic urothelial carcinoma. The source is a man between 50 and 59 years old with urothelial cancer. The J gene is TRBJ1-2, the V gene TRBV28; D is ambiguous. The sample was PBMCs, taken around atezolizumab (anti-PD-L1) treatment. This CDR3 reads CASSFEDGYTF. The CDR3 DNA sequence: TGTGCCAGCAGTTTTGAGGATGGCTACACCTTC.